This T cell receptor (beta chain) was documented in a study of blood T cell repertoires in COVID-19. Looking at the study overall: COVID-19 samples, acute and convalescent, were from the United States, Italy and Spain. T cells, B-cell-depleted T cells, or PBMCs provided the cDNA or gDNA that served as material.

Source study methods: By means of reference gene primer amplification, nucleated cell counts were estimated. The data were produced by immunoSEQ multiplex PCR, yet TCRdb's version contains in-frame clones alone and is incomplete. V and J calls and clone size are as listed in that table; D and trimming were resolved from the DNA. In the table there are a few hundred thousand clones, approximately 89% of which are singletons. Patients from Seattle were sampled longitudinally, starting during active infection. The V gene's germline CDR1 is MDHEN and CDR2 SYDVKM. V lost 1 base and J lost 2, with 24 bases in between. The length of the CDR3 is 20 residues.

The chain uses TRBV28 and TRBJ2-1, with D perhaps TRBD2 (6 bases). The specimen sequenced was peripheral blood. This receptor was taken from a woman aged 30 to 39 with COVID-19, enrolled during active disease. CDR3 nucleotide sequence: TGTGCCAGCAGTTTATACCCCGTAACCTCCGGGACTGTGGCCTACAATGAGCAGTTCTTC. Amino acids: CASSLYPVTSGTVAYNEQFF.